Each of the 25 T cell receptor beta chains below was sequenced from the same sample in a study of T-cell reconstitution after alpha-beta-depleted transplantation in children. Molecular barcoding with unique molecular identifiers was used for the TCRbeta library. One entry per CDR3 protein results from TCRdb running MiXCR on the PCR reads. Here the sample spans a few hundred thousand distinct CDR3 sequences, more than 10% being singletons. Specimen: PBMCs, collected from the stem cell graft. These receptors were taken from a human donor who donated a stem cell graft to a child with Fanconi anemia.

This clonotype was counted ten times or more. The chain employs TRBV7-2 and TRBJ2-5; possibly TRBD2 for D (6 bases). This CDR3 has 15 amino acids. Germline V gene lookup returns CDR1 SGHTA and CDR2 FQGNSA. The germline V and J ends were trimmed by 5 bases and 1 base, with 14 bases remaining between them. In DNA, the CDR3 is TGTGCCAGCAGCCCAATGGGGGGACTCCAAGAGACCCAGTACTTC. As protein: CASSPMGGLQETQYF.

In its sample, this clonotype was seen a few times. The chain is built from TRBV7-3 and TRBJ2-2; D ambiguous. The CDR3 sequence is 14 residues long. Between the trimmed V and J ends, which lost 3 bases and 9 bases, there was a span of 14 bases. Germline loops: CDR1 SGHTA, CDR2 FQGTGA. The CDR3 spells CASSLTWIDRELFF. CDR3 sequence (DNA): TGTGCCAGCAGCTTGACCTGGATCGATCGGGAGCTGTTTTTT.

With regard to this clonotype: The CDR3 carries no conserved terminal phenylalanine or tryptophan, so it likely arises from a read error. CDR3 sequence reads: CASSQDSGQMISEAFC. DNA for the CDR3: TGCGCCAGCAGCCAAGATTCCGGACAGATGATCTCTGAAGCTTTCTGT. This rearrangement joins TRBV4-3 to TRBJ1-1; tentative D call: TRBD1 (6 bases). V lost 0 bases and J lost 6, with 17 bases in between. CDR1 and CDR2 (germline): LGHNA, YSLEER. This CDR3 comprises 16 residues.

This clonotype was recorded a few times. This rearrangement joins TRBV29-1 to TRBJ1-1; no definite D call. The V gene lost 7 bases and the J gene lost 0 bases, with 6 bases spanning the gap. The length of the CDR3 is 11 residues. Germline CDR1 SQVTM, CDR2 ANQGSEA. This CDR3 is CSAQLNTEAFF. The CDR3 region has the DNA TGCAGCGCACAGCTGAACACTGAAGCTTTCTTT.

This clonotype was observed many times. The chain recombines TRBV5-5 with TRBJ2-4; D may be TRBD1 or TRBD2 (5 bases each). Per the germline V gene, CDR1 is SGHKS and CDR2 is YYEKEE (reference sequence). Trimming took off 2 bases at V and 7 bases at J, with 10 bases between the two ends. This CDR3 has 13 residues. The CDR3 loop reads CASSLIGDNIQYF. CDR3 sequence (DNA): TGTGCCAGCAGCTTAATAGGGGACAACATTCAGTACTTC.

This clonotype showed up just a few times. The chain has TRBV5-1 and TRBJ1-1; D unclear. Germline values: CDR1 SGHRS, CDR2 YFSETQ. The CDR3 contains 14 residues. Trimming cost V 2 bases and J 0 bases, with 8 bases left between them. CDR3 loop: CASSLQLMNTEAFF. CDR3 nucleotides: TGCGCCAGCAGCTTACAACTCATGAACACTGAAGCTTTCTTT.

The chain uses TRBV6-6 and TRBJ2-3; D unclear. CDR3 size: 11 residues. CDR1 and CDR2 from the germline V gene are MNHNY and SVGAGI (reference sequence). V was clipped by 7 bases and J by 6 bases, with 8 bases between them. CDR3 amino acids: CASTQRDTQYF. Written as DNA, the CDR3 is TGTGCCAGCACCCAGAGGGATACGCAGTATTTT.

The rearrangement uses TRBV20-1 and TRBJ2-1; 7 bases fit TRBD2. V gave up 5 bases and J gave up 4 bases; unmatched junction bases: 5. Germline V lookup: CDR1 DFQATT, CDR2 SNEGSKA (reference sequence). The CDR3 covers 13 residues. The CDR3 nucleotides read TGCAGTGCTCAAGACGGGAGGTACAATGAGCAGTTCTTC. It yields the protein CSAQDGRYNEQFF.

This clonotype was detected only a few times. The CDR3 protein is CASSLGGTVEETQYF. The CDR3 coding sequence is TGTGCCAGCAGCTTAGGGGGGACAGTAGAAGAGACCCAGTACTTC. V usage is TRBV7-2 and J usage is TRBJ2-5, with 7 bases that match TRBD1. The CDR3 is 15 residues long. The ends lost 1 base at V and 3 bases at J; junction bases unmatched: 5. CDR1 SGHTA and CDR2 FQGNSA come from the germline V gene.

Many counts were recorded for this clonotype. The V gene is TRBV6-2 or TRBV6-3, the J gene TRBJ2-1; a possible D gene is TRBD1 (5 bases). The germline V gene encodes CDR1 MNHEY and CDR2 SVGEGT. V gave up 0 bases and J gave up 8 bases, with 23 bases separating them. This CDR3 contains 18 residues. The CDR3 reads CASSYSTLLTTGKDEQFF. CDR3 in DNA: TGTGCCAGCAGTTACTCGACTCTATTAACAACAGGAAAAGATGAGCAGTTCTTC.

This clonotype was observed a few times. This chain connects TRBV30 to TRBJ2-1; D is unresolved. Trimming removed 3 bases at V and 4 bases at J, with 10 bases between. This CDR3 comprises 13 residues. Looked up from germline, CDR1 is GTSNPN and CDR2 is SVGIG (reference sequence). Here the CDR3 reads CAWRVKGYNEQFF. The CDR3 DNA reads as TGTGCCTGGAGAGTCAAGGGTTACAATGAGCAGTTCTTC.

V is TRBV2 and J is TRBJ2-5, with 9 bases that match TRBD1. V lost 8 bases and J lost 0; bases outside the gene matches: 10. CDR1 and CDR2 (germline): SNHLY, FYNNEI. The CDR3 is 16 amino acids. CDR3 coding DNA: TGTGCCAGCTCCGGGACAGGGCCCCAGTACCAAGAGACCCAGTACTTC. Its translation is CASSGTGPQYQETQYF. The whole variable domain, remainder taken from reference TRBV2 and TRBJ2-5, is EPEVTQTPSHQVTQMGQEVILRCVPISNHLYFYWYRQILGQKVEFLVSFYNNEISEKSEIFDDQFSVERPDGSNFTLKIRSTKLEDSAMYFCASSGTGPQYQETQYFGPGTRLLVL.

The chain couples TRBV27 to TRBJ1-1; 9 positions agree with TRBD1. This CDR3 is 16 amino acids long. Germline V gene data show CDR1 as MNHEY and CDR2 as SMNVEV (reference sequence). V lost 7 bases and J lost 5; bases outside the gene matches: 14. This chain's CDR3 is CASKFGDRALGTEAFF. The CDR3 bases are TGTGCCAGCAAGTTTGGGGACAGGGCGCTAGGGACTGAAGCTTTCTTT.

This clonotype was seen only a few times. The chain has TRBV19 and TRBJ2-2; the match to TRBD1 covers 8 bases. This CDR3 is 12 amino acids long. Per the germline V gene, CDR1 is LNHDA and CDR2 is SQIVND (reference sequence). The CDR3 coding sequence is TGTGCTACAGGGGGTCTTTACGGGGAGCTGTTTTTT. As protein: CATGGLYGELFF.

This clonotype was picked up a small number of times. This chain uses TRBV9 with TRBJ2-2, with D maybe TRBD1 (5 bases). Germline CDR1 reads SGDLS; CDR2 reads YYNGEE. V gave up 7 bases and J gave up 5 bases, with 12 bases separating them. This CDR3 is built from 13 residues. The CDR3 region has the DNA TGTGCCAGCTCCCGCAGGGTTACCGGGGAGCTGTTTTTT. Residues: CASSRRVTGELFF.

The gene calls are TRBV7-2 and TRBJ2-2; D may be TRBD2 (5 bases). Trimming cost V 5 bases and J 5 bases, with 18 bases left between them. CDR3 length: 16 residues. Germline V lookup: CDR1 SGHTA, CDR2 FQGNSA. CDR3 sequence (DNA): TGTGCCAGCAGCCCCCAAAGGGCGGGTGGGACCGGGGAGCTGTTTTTT. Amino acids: CASSPQRAGGTGELFF.

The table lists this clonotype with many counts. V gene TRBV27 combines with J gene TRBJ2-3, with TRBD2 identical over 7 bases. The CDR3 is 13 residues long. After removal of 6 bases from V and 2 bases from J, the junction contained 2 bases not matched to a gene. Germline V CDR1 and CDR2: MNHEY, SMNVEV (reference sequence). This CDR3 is CASSRDYTDTQYF. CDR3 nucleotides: TGTGCCAGCAGCCGGGACTACACAGATACGCAGTATTTT.

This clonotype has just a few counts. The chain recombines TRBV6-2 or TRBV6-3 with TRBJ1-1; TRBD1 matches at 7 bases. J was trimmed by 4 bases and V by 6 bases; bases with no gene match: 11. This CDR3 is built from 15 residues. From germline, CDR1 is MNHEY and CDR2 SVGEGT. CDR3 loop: CASRIDNRGVTEAFF. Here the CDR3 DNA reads TGTGCCAGCAGGATAGACAACAGGGGAGTCACTGAAGCTTTCTTT.

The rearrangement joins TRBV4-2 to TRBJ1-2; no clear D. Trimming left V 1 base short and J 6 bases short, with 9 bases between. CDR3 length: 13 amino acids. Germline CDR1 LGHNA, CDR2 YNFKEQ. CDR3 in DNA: TGTGCCAGCAGCCAAGCGGCGGGAAATGGCTACACCTTC. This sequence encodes CASSQAAGNGYTF.

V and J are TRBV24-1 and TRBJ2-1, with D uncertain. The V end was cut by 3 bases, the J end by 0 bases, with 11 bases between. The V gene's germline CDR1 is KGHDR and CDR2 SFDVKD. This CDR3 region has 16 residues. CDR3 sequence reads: CATSDAEPSSYNEQFF. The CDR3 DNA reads TGTGCCACCAGTGATGCGGAGCCGAGCTCCTACAATGAGCAGTTCTTC.

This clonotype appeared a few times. The CDR3 DNA follows: TGTGCCAGCAGTGAAGAGAGAGGGAGCTACTATAGCAATCAGCCCCAGCATTTT. It is translated as CASSEERGSYYSNQPQHF. The chain joins TRBV6-1 to TRBJ1-5; D remains unclear. CDR3 length equals 18 residues. CDR1 and CDR2 (germline): MNHNS, SASEGT. The V end lost 1 base, the J end lost 0 bases, and 16 bases lay between the germline ends.

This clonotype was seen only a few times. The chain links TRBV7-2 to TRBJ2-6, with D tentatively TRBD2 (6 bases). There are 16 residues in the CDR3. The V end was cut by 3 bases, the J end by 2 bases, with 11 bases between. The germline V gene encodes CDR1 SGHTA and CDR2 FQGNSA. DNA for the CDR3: TGTGCCAGCAGCTTCGACTCGGGGGCTGGGGCCAACGTCCTGACTTTC. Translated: CASSFDSGAGANVLTF. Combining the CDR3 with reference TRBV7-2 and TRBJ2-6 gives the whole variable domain GAGVSQSPSNKVTEKGKDVELRCDPISGHTALYWYRQSLGQGLEFLIYFQGNSAPDKSGLPSDRFSAERTGGSVSTLTIQRTQQEDSAVYLCASSFDSGAGANVLTFGAGSRLTVL.

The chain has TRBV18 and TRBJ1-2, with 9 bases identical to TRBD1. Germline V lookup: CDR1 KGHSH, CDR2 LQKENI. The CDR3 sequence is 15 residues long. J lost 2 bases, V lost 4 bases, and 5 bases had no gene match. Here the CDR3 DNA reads TGTGCCAGCTCACGAAGGACAGGGGACAACTATGGCTACACCTTC. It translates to CASSRRTGDNYGYTF.

The CDR3 DNA reads TGTGCCAGCAGCTCGGGGGTTGGGGGGTCTAATTCACCCCTCCACTTT. Translation: CASSSGVGGSNSPLHF. The J gene is TRBJ1-6, the V gene TRBV11-2; a weak D match, TRBD1 (5 bases). The CDR3 spans 16 residues. Trimming removed 4 bases from V and 6 bases from J, with 16 bases in between. Looked up from germline, CDR1 is SGHAT and CDR2 is FQNNGV.

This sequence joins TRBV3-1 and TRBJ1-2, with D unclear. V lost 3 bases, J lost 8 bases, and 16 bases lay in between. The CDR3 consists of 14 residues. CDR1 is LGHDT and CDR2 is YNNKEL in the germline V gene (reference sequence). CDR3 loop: CASSQAQATHGYTF. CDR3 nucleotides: TGTGCCAGCAGCCAGGCCCAAGCTACGCACGGCTACACCTTC. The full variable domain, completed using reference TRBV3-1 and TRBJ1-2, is DTAVSQTPKYLVTQMGNDKSIKCEQNLGHDTMYWYKQDSKKFLKIMFSYNNKELIINETVPNRFSPKSPDKAHLNLHINSLELGDSAVYFCASSQAQATHGYTFGSGTRLTVV.